Each of the 10 T cell receptor beta chains below was sequenced from the same sample in a study of T-cell memory formation after mild COVID-19. TCRdb reprocessed the 5' RACE reads via MiXCR and lists one record per CDR3 protein. The sample lists roughly 610,000 distinct CDR3 sequences, approximately 15% occurring once. Sequences were obtained from PBMCs or a T cell subset sorted from them (not recorded which). Source of these receptors: an adult woman who had mild COVID-19 (a few samples of this study predate the infection). Cell type and time point are not known.

The CDR3 DNA sequence: TGTGCCAGTAGTAACGGACAGGGATCCGGAAACACCATATATTTT. It encodes CASSNGQGSGNTIYF. The rearrangement joins TRBV19 to TRBJ1-3, with 8 bases matching TRBD1. CDR3 size: 15 residues. Trimming cost V 4 bases and J 4 bases; bases outside gene matches: 6. Germline V gives CDR1 LNHDA, CDR2 SQIVND (reference sequence).

This clonotype was counted between two and nine times. This chain links TRBV20-1 with TRBJ1-1; 7 bases agree with TRBD1. CDR1 is DFQATT, CDR2 SNEGSKA, per germline (reference sequence). V shed 6 bases, J shed 4 bases, and the junction held 11 bases outside the gene matches. The CDR3 consists of 14 residues. The CDR3 region has the DNA TGCAGTGCCCGAGGGCAGGGGGGGATCACTGAAGCTTTCTTT. Encoded protein: CSARGQGGITEAFF.

This chain links TRBV24-1 with TRBJ2-3; 10 nucleotides agree with TRBD2. The CDR3 sequence is 18 residues long. The germline CDR1 and CDR2 sequences are KGHDR and SFDVKD. The junction had 16 bases not matched to a gene; V was cut back by 3 bases and J by 8 bases. CDR3 in DNA: TGTGCCACCAGTGATCGCCGTTGGACTAGCGGTGGGCCCGCTACGCAGTATTTT. Residues: CATSDRRWTSGGPATQYF.

The chain couples TRBV2 to TRBJ2-5; D gene ambiguous. Looked up from germline, CDR1 is SNHLY and CDR2 is FYNNEI. The CDR3 sequence is 13 residues long. Trimming took off 8 bases at V and 1 base at J, with 11 bases between the two ends. CDR3 sequence (DNA): TGTGCCAGCGGGGATGGTATCCAAGAGACCCAGTACTTC. It translates to CASGDGIQETQYF.

This clonotype has more than one count but fewer than ten. The chain couples TRBV13 to TRBJ2-3; D tentatively fits TRBD1 or TRBD2 (6 bases each). V was pared by 6 bases and J by 6 bases, with 16 bases between. The CDR3 totals 14 residues. Germline lookup yields CDR1 PRHDT and CDR2 FYEKMQ (reference sequence). Here the CDR3 reads CASRGTGAPDTQYF. In DNA, the CDR3 is TGTGCCAGCAGAGGGACGGGGGCCCCGGATACGCAGTATTTT.

This clonotype was seen just once. The V and J genes are TRBV4-3 and TRBJ2-7; the D gene is possibly TRBD2 (5 bases). There are 16 residues in the CDR3. The germline V gene encodes CDR1 LGHNA and CDR2 YSLEER. With 0 bases removed from V and 6 bases from J, the gap between germline ends came to 18 bases. CDR3 DNA: TGCGCCAGCAGCCAAGACACGGCAAGCCGGGCGGGCGAGCAGTACTTC. It codes for CASSQDTASRAGEQYF.

The chain couples TRBV4-3 to TRBJ1-1; a possible D gene is TRBD1 (5 bases). Germline V gene lookup returns CDR1 LGHNA and CDR2 YSLEER. V was cut by 4 bases and J by 6 bases, with 15 bases left in between. CDR3 size: 14 residues. The CDR3 sequence: CASSRIMGGPEAFF. CDR3 coding DNA: TGCGCCAGCAGCCGAATTATGGGGGGTCCTGAAGCTTTCTTT.

This clonotype was observed a few times. V usage is TRBV6-5 and J usage is TRBJ2-3; no clear D. The CDR3 runs 17 residues. Per the germline V gene, CDR1 is MNHEY and CDR2 is SVGAGI. The V and J ends lost 3 bases and 0 bases respectively, with 16 bases between them. This CDR3 reads CASSYSYVFTSTDTQYF. The CDR3 region has the DNA TGTGCCAGCAGTTATTCGTACGTGTTTACTAGCACAGATACGCAGTATTTT.

This clonotype has just a few counts. V gene TRBV6-1 combines with J gene TRBJ1-4; no firm D call. The CDR3 loop spans 15 amino acids. V gave up 3 bases and J gave up 5 bases, with 13 bases separating them. Germline V CDR1 and CDR2: MNHNS, SASEGT. The CDR3 loop reads CASSDTASGNEKLFF. The CDR3 DNA reads TGTGCCAGCAGTGATACAGCATCGGGAAATGAAAAACTGTTTTTT.

This clonotype was counted only a few times. The chain recombines TRBV6-2 or TRBV6-3 with TRBJ2-1; 11 bases are a match to TRBD2. The CDR3 spans 15 residues. The ends lost 3 bases at V and 9 bases at J; junction bases unmatched: 7. The germline V gene has CDR1 MNHEY and CDR2 SVGEGT. Here the CDR3 DNA reads TGTGCCAGCAGTTATGTAGCGGGAGGGCTAAGTGAGCAGTTCTTC. It codes for CASSYVAGGLSEQFF.